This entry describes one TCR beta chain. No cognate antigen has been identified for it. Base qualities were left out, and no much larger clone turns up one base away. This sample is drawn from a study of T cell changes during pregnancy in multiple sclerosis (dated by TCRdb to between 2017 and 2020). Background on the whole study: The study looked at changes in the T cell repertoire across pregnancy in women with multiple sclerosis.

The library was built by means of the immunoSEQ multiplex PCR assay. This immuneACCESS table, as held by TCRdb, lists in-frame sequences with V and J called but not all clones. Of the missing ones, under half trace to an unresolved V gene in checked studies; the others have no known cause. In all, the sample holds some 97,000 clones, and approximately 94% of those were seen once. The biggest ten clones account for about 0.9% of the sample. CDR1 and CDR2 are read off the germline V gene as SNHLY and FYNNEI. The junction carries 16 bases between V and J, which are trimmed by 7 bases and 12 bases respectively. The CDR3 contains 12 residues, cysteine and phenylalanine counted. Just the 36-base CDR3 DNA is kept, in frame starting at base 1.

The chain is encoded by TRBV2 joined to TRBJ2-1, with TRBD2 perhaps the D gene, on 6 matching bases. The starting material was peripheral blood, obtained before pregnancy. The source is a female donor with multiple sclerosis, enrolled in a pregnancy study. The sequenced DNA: TGTGCCAGCACGAGAACCGGGGGATGGCAGTTCTTC. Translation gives CASTRTGGWQFF.